This TCR beta chain was captured in a study of T cell responses to AZD1222 COVID-19 vaccine. Profiled with immunoSEQ multiplex PCR; TCRdb holds only in-frame clones, not every one. In the table there are 100,000 to 150,000 clones, about nine tenths of which are singletons. Study-wide results and caveats: Only a handful of AZD1222 recipients, more than five in all, had baseline seropositivity. The span of vaccine-associated CD4 TCRs extended across spike, with dominance at 160-218 and 743-854. Donors skewed white British and female; clonal diversity was possibly underestimated. Close to half of spike-specific TCRs reportedly recognize unmutated variant regions.

About this clone: Its cognate antigen is unknown.

The CDR3 consists of 13 residues. CDR1 and CDR2 from the germline V gene are SGDLS and YYNGEE. V was pared by 4 bases and J by 6 bases, with 5 bases of the junction left unmatched. Source: peripheral blood, taken on day 0 of AZD1222 vaccination. This receptor was obtained from an adult in good health. This sequence joins TRBV9 and TRBJ2-7; 9 bases agree with TRBD1. CDR3 amino acids: CASSSSTGGEQYF. CDR3 nucleotides: TGTGCCAGCAGCTCCTCGACAGGGGGCGAGCAGTACTTC.